These 12 T cell receptor beta chains were all obtained from the same sample, sequenced in a study of molecular identifiers for immune sequencing clone quantification. One entry per CDR3 protein, called by TCRdb with MiXCR from the PCR reads. The sample lists approximately 20,000 distinct CDR3 sequences, about a fifth occurring once. Sequences were obtained from naive CD8+ T cells from blood, with Jurkat cell RNA spiked in. The subset denotes: FACS-sorted CD8+CD4-CCR7+CD45RA+ naive T cells. Receptors originate from a human donor in good health. Some libraries in this study had Jurkat cell RNA spiked in.

This clonotype showed up just a few times. The V call is TRBV13, the J call TRBJ2-7, with D possibly being TRBD2 (6 bases). CDR3 length equals 13 residues. Germline CDR1 and CDR2: PRHDT and FYEKMQ (reference sequence). Trimming stripped 5 bases from V and 6 bases from J, with 14 bases between. The CDR3 loop reads CASSPEEGREQYF. CDR3 sequence (DNA): TGTGCCAGCAGCCCCGAGGAGGGCCGCGAGCAGTACTTC.

To note about this clonotype: A much more abundant neighbour one base away suggests this may be a read error. The chain employs TRBV3-1 and TRBJ2-1; 9 bases are a match to TRBD2. There are 18 residues in the CDR3. Germline lookup yields CDR1 LGHDT and CDR2 YNNKEL (reference sequence). Here the CDR3 DNA reads TGTACCAGCAGCCAGGTCACCTTGCGGGAGGGGTCCTACAATGAGCAGTTCTTC. This codes for CTSSQVTLREGSYNEQFF.

The sample holds a few counts of this clonotype. V is TRBV4-3 and J is TRBJ1-3; D ambiguous. The CDR3 is made up of 16 amino acids. From germline, CDR1 is LGHNA and CDR2 YSLEER. Trimming pared 0 bases from V and 0 bases from J, leaving 9 bases between. In DNA, the CDR3 is TGCGCCAGCAGCCAAGAACACACGACCTCTGGAAACACCATATATTTT. Its translation is CASSQEHTTSGNTIYF.

This clonotype occurred a few times. The junction departs from the called germline gene at one end, perhaps through a read error. The rearrangement uses TRBV12-3 or TRBV12-4 and TRBJ2-7; D ambiguous. The length of the CDR3 is 11 residues. The CDR3 DNA reads TGTACCAGCAGTTTGGGTAGGGAGCAGTACTTC. Its translation: CTSSLGREQYF.

V is TRBV7-9 and J is TRBJ2-7, with D uncertain. Trimming pared 4 bases from V and 0 bases from J, leaving 10 bases between. CDR3 size: 14 residues. Germline loops: CDR1 SEHNR, CDR2 FQNEAQ (reference sequence). As DNA, the CDR3 is TGTGCCAGCAGCTCCTTTAGCTACTCCTACGAGCAGTACTTC. It encodes CASSSFSYSYEQYF.

This clonotype has at least ten counts. The chain couples TRBV13 to TRBJ2-1; D call uncertain. Germline CDR1 is PRHDT and CDR2 is FYEKMQ (reference sequence). The V end was cut by 2 bases, the J end by 10 bases, with 15 bases between. CDR3 length: 14 residues. CDR3 region: CASSLRSPAEEQFF. CDR3 coding DNA: TGTGCCAGCAGCTTAAGGTCCCCGGCGGAAGAGCAGTTCTTC.

As to this clonotype: One end of the junction does not line up with germline, which may come from a read error. CDR3 bases: TGTGTCAGCAGCCTCGGGATACGAAATACCTACAATGAGCAGTTCTTC. Its translation: CVSSLGIRNTYNEQFF. This chain uses TRBV7-9 with TRBJ2-1; tentatively, D is TRBD2 (5 bases). Germline CDR1 is SEHNR and CDR2 is FQNEAQ (reference sequence). The CDR3 runs to 16 residues.

This clonotype was found a few times. A read error may produce the germline difference seen at one junction end. The chain is built from TRBV20-1 and TRBJ2-3; D not certain. Germline CDR1 and CDR2: DFQATT and SNEGSKA (reference sequence). The CDR3 loop spans 13 amino acids. CDR3 coding DNA: TGCAGTGCTAGAGATCCTGAACGTCCACTAAGCCTGTTT. Residues: CSARDPERPLSLF.

This clonotype has ten or more counts. J is TRBJ2-1 and V is TRBV13, with D uncertain. V was shortened by 5 bases and J by 0 bases, with 11 bases between the two germline ends. CDR1 PRHDT and CDR2 FYEKMQ come from the germline V gene (reference sequence). This CDR3 has 15 amino acids. The CDR3 DNA reads as TGTGCCAGCAGCAAAGGAGACCCCTCCTACAATGAGCAGTTCTTC. Its translation is CASSKGDPSYNEQFF. Variable domain in full (rest from reference TRBV13 and TRBJ2-1): AAGVIQSPRHLIKEKRETATLKCYPIPRHDTVYWYQQGPGQDPQFLISFYEKMQSDKGSIPDRFSAQQFSDYHSELNMSSLELGDSALYFCASSKGDPSYNEQFFGPGTRLTVL.

This clonotype was recorded at least ten times. The V and J genes are TRBV28 and TRBJ2-7; D is ambiguous. Trimming took off 6 bases at V and 2 bases at J, with 14 bases between the two ends. This CDR3 region has 14 residues. Germline CDR1 and CDR2: MDHEN and SYDVKM. Written as DNA, the CDR3 is TGTGCCAGCAGAGCCACGGTAGGGACCTACGAGCAGTACTTC. This encodes CASRATVGTYEQYF.

This clonotype is medium-sized within its sample. V is TRBV7-8 and J is TRBJ2-3; tentative D call: TRBD2 (6 bases). The CDR3 is 16 residues long. Deletions cut 6 bases from V and 4 bases from J, with 20 bases between. Germline lookup yields CDR1 SGHVS and CDR2 FQNEAQ. In DNA form, the CDR3 reads TGTGCCAGCAGATCCCGGGGACTGCCTCTCCCAGATACGCAGTATTTT. It is translated as CASRSRGLPLPDTQYF.

The sample holds many counts of this clonotype. The chain employs TRBV6-5 and TRBJ2-1; no clear D gene. Germline V gene data show CDR1 as MNHEY and CDR2 as SVGAGI. CDR3 length: 15 amino acids. Trimming removed 3 bases from V and 6 bases from J, with 15 bases in between. For the CDR3, the DNA is TGTGCCAGCAGTTATTTCCCAGCGACCATCAATGAGCAGTTCTTC. Its protein product is CASSYFPATINEQFF.